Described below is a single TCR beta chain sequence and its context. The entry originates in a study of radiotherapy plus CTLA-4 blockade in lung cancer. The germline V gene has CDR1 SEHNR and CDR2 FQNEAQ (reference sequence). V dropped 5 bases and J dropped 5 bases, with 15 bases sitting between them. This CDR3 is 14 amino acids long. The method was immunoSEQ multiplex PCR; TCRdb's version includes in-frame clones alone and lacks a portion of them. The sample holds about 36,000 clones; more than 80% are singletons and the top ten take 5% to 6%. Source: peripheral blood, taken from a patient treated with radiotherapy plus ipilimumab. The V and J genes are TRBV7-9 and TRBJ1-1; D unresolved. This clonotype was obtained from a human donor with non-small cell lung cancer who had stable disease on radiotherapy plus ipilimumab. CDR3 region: CASSQTPPRTEAFF. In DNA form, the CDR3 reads TGTGCCAGCAGCCAAACACCCCCCAGGACTGAAGCTTTCTTT.